Below, 18 T cell receptor beta chains from the same sample are listed, as sequenced in a study of T cells in Graves' hyperthyroidism and ophthalmopathy. Amplified TCR beta CDR3 regions came from RNA transcripts. HTBI primers were used for first-round RT-PCR of the TCR CDR3. One entry per CDR3 protein results from TCRdb running MiXCR on the multiplex PCR reads. The data contain hundreds of thousands of distinct CDR3 sequences, approximately 44% of them seen just once; the ten biggest clones take up 8% to 8.5%. Sequenced input: peripheral blood or thyroid tissue (not recorded which). The receptors derive from a woman younger than 35 with Graves' hyperthyroidism.

This clonotype was counted many times. CDR3 sequence (DNA): TGTGCCAGCCTTCTGGACAGAACCAGCAATCAGCCCCAGCATTTT. This translates into CASLLDRTSNQPQHF. The rearrangement uses TRBV2 and TRBJ1-5, with TRBD1 as a possible D gene (6 bases). Trimming removed 8 bases at V and 1 base at J, with 15 bases between. This CDR3 region has 15 residues. The germline CDR1 and CDR2 sequences are SNHLY and FYNNEI.

This sequence joins TRBV12-3 or TRBV12-4 and TRBJ1-2; no clear D. The V end was cut by 5 bases, the J end by 6 bases, with 13 bases between. The CDR3 has 13 amino acids. CDR3 loop: CASSTRFGDGYTF. The DNA of the CDR3 is TGTGCCAGCAGTACCCGGTTCGGTGATGGCTACACCTTC.

This clonotype was counted ten times or more. In nucleotides, the CDR3 is TGCAGCGCCGAGGTAGCGGCGAACACCGGGGAGCTGTTTTTT. As protein: CSAEVAANTGELFF. The J gene is TRBJ2-2, the V gene TRBV29-1; possible D gene TRBD2, 6 bases. The CDR3 is made up of 14 amino acids. Between the trimmed V and J ends, which lost 7 bases and 0 bases, there was a span of 12 bases. Germline V gene data show CDR1 as SQVTM and CDR2 as ANQGSEA.

The V call is TRBV20-1, the J call TRBJ1-5; 8 bases line up with TRBD1. V dropped 0 bases and J dropped 3; count of bases not matched to a gene: 4. This CDR3 has 15 amino acids. Per germline, CDR1 DFQATT and CDR2 SNEGSKA (reference sequence). DNA for the CDR3: TGCAGTGCTAGAGATAGGACAGGGCCCAATCAGCCCCAGCATTTT. It yields the protein CSARDRTGPNQPQHF.

This clonotype was seen more than once but under ten times. This rearrangement joins TRBV19 to TRBJ2-7; 10 bases align to TRBD1. Germline CDR1 and CDR2: LNHDA and SQIVND (reference sequence). Germline trimming cut 11 bases from V and 2 bases from J; bases unmatched to any gene: 3. The CDR3 covers 12 residues. DNA of the CDR3: TGTGCCGGGGACAGGGGTCCCTACGAGCAGTACTTC. Translated: CAGDRGPYEQYF.

In this sample, this clonotype turned up once. The chain combines TRBV10-3 with TRBJ2-7; D may be TRBD2 (5 bases). Trimming took off 10 bases at V and 7 bases at J, with 23 bases between the two ends. Germline V CDR1 and CDR2: ENHRY, SYGVKD. CDR3 length: 14 residues. CDR3 loop: CATDGGSGADEQYF. In nucleotides, the CDR3 is TGTGCCACAGACGGTGGCAGCGGTGCTGATGAGCAGTACTTC.

V and J are TRBV19 and TRBJ2-7; a weak D match, TRBD2 (6 bases). Deletions cut 8 bases from V and 5 bases from J, with 22 bases between. In germline, CDR1 is LNHDA, CDR2 SQIVND (reference sequence). The CDR3 has 15 amino acids. This CDR3 is CASREAGPSGDEQYF. The CDR3 DNA follows: TGTGCCAGTCGGGAAGCAGGCCCCTCGGGGGACGAGCAGTACTTC.

This rearrangement joins TRBV6-5 to TRBJ2-2, with a tentative D call TRBD2 (6 bases). Germline V gene data show CDR1 as MNHEY and CDR2 as SVGAGI. Trimming removed 4 bases at V and 7 bases at J, with 10 bases between. The CDR3 runs to 13 residues. The CDR3, as DNA: TGTGCCAGCAGTTTAGGAGGGGACGGGGAGCTGTTTTTT. Encoded protein: CASSLGGDGELFF.

A remark on this clonotype: This may come from a read error, since a much larger clone is one base off. The chain employs TRBV15 and TRBJ2-7; unclear D gene. The CDR3 loop spans 13 amino acids. V was cut by 0 bases and J by 3 bases, with 6 bases left in between. CDR1 is LNHNV, CDR2 YYDKDF, per germline (reference sequence). The CDR3 DNA reads TGTGCCACCAGCAGAGATCCCCGCTACGAGCAGTACTTC. It specifies CATSRDPRYEQYF.

This clonotype was observed a single time. A read error is possible here, since a much larger clone lies one base away. The chain joins TRBV24-1 to TRBJ2-5; D may match TRBD1 or TRBD2 (5 bases each). The length of the CDR3 is 14 residues. CDR1 is KGHDR and CDR2 is SFDVKD in the germline V gene. In DNA, the CDR3 is TGTGCCAGCAGTGCTCCAGGGAATAGCGAGACCCGGTACTTC. Amino acids: CASSAPGNSETRYF.

This clonotype was counted at least ten times. This rearrangement joins TRBV2 to TRBJ1-4; D is uncertain. V shed 2 bases and J shed 7 bases, with 11 bases lying between them. CDR3 length equals 14 residues. The germline V gene encodes CDR1 SNHLY and CDR2 FYNNEI. CDR3 sequence: CASSENLAGEKLFF. The CDR3 region has the DNA TGTGCCAGCAGTGAAAATTTGGCTGGTGAAAAACTGTTTTTT.

This clonotype was found many times. The rearrangement uses TRBV10-3 and TRBJ1-5, with a weak D call TRBD1 (6 bases). V was cut by 6 bases and J by 4 bases, with 13 bases left in between. Germline values: CDR1 ENHRY, CDR2 SYGVKD. This CDR3 region has 14 residues. DNA for the CDR3: TGTGCCATCAGGGATACAGGGACTAATCAGCCCCAGCATTTT. This codes for CAIRDTGTNQPQHF.

This clonotype was picked up many times. The rearrangement joins TRBV19 to TRBJ1-5; tentative D call: TRBD1 (5 bases). The V end was cut by 7 bases, the J end by 7 bases, with 14 bases between. Germline V gives CDR1 LNHDA, CDR2 SQIVND (reference sequence). The CDR3 is 13 residues long. This CDR3 is CASTQQVSQPQHF. In nucleotides, the CDR3 is TGTGCCAGTACCCAACAGGTCTCACAGCCCCAGCATTTT.

With respect to this clonotype: As the CDR3 is not closed by the conserved phenylalanine or tryptophan, this likely results from a read error. No DNA is shown, since the ends of the CDR3 on it are uncertain; the CDR3 is the one TCRdb lists. V gene TRBV29-1 combines with J gene TRBJ2-5; TRBD1 was called by the table and not checked on the DNA. The germline V gene encodes CDR1 SQVTM and CDR2 ANQGSEA. Inclusive of both ends, the CDR3 amounts to 9 amino acids. Here the CDR3 reads CSVGQEEYY.

This chain links TRBV20-1 with TRBJ2-7; the match to TRBD2 covers 7 bases. With V trimmed by 3 bases and J by 6 bases, 11 bases remained unmatched. This CDR3 comprises 14 residues. Germline CDR1 is DFQATT and CDR2 is SNEGSKA (reference sequence). The CDR3 protein is CSAREGAGAGEQYF. CDR3 bases: TGCAGTGCTAGGGAAGGGGCGGGAGCTGGCGAGCAGTACTTC.

Of note for this clonotype: This is likely a read error, given that the CDR3 carries no conserved phenylalanine or tryptophan at its end. Because the CDR3's place on the DNA is in doubt, the DNA is left out and the CDR3 is given as listed by TCRdb. This chain joins TRBV9 and TRBJ1-3; the table's TRBD1 call for D was not verified on the DNA. The germline gives CDR1 SGDLS, CDR2 YYNGEE. The CDR3 spans 11 amino acids, including both terminal residues. The CDR3 sequence is CASSAWTGGVP.

This clonotype has more than one count but fewer than ten. The chain combines TRBV2 with TRBJ2-7, with 8 bases identical to TRBD2. The germline CDR1 and CDR2 sequences are SNHLY and FYNNEI. Germline trimming cut 4 bases from V and 2 bases from J; bases unmatched to any gene: 16. The CDR3 contains 18 residues. CDR3 protein: CASSARGTREGYPYEQYF. The CDR3 nucleotides read TGTGCCAGCAGTGCTCGCGGGACACGGGAGGGCTACCCCTACGAGCAGTACTTC.

This clonotype has at least ten counts. This rearrangement joins TRBV9 to TRBJ1-6; D remains unclear. This CDR3 has 13 residues. Germline V CDR1 and CDR2: SGDLS, YYNGEE. V was trimmed by 1 base and J by 5 bases, leaving 4 bases between them. CDR3 in DNA: TGTGCCAGCAGCGTAACGGATAATTCACCCCTCCACTTT. Amino acids: CASSVTDNSPLHF. Combining the CDR3 with reference TRBV9 and TRBJ1-6 gives the whole variable domain DSGVTQTPKHLITATGQRVTLRCSPRSGDLSVYWYQQSLDQGLQFLIQYYNGEERAKGNILERFSAQQFPDLHSELNLSSLELGDSALYFCASSVTDNSPLHFGNGTRLTVT.